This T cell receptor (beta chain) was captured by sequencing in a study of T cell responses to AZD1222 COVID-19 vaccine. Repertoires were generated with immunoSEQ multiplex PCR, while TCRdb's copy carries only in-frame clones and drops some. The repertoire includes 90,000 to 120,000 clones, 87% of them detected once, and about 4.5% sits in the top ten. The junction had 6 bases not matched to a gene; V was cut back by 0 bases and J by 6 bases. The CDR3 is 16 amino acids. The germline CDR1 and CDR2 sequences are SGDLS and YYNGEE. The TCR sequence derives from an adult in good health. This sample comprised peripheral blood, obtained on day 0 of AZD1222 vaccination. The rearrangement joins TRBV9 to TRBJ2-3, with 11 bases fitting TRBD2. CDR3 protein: CASSVGSSGRFDTQYF. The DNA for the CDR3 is TGTGCCAGCAGCGTAGGATCTAGCGGGAGGTTCGATACGCAGTATTTT.